A single sample gave rise to the 27 T cell receptor beta chains below, sequenced in a study of monozygotic twins with inflammatory bowel disease. Reanalyzing the 5' RACE reads, TCRdb keeps one entry per CDR3 protein, without DNA. This repertoire includes about 160,000 distinct CDR3 sequences. Sequences were obtained from blood. The receptors shown here come from a human donor with ulcerative colitis or Crohn's disease, or a healthy co-twin of an affected twin (not recorded which).

The V gene is TRBV20-1, the J gene TRBJ2-7; the D call of TRBD1 rests on TCRdb alone, since no DNA is present to check it. Germline V gives CDR1 DFQATT, CDR2 SNEGSKA (reference sequence). The CDR3 contains 16 residues. The CDR3 loop is CSARASLGRGLGEQYF.

CDR3 amino acids: CASSSPRGQGQLIFYEQYF. The chain recombines TRBV6-2 or TRBV6-3 with TRBJ2-7; TCRdb outputs TRBD1, but without DNA this stays unchecked. Germline V lookup: CDR1 MNHEY, CDR2 SVGEGT. The CDR3 sequence is 19 residues long.

J is TRBJ1-6 and V is TRBV7-3; TCRdb's D call of TRBD1 is untestable without DNA. Germline loops: CDR1 SGHTA, CDR2 FQGTGA. The CDR3 has 17 amino acids. The CDR3 loop reads CASDSPPPTCRNSPLHF.

The rearrangement uses TRBV6-2 or TRBV6-3 and TRBJ1-5; the TCRdb call, TRBD1, lacks DNA for checking. The CDR3 runs to 14 residues. The germline CDR1 and CDR2 sequences are MNHEY and SVGEGT. The CDR3 loop is CASRLTGSNQPQHF.

The J gene is TRBJ1-2, the V gene TRBV5-1; TCRdb's D gene call, TRBD1, goes unchecked for lack of DNA. Per the germline V gene, CDR1 is SGHRS and CDR2 is YFSETQ. This CDR3 comprises 14 residues. The CDR3 reads CASSLDPGVEGYTF.

The chain is built from TRBV27 and TRBJ1-4; TCRdb designates TRBD1, a call that cannot be tested without DNA. Germline CDR1 is MNHEY and CDR2 is SMNVEV (reference sequence). The CDR3 consists of 14 residues. The CDR3 loop is CASRPPGAREKLFF.

The chain carries TRBV18 and TRBJ2-4; TCRdb reports TRBD1, a call that lacks DNA to check it against. The CDR3 totals 15 residues. Germline V lookup: CDR1 KGHSH, CDR2 LQKENI. The CDR3 sequence is CASSRETGTKNIQYF.

V usage is TRBV20-1 and J usage is TRBJ1-1; TCRdb returns TRBD1, unconfirmable since there is no DNA. Germline-derived CDR1 and CDR2 are DFQATT and SNEGSKA (reference sequence). CDR3 length: 15 residues. CDR3 sequence reads: CSARDVGEGLTEAFF.

The chain carries TRBV3-1 and TRBJ1-2. CDR1 LGHDT and CDR2 YNNKEL come from the germline V gene (reference sequence). CDR3 size: 13 residues. This chain's CDR3 is CASSQDGRRGYTF.

The chain recombines TRBV5-1 with TRBJ2-1. CDR3 length: 13 residues. CDR1 SGHRS and CDR2 YFSETQ come from the germline V gene. CDR3 loop: CASSGIYLNEQFF.

The chain couples TRBV30 to TRBJ2-6. This CDR3 is 14 amino acids long. Germline V gives CDR1 GTSNPN, CDR2 SVGIG (reference sequence). The CDR3 is CAWSTYSGANVLTF.

The V call is TRBV5-4, the J call TRBJ1-1; the TCRdb call, TRBD1, lacks DNA for checking. Germline-derived CDR1 and CDR2 are SGHNT and YYREEE (reference sequence). This CDR3 spans 16 amino acids. CDR3 in amino acids: CASSSFKGDRATEAFF.

V is TRBV7-9 and J is TRBJ1-2. Germline V CDR1 and CDR2: SEHNR, FQNEAQ (reference sequence). The CDR3 spans 11 residues. CDR3 loop: CASSQHYGYTF. The variable domain in full, with the rest retrieved from reference TRBV7-9 and TRBJ1-2, is DTGVSQNPRHKITKRGQNVTFRCDPISEHNRLYWYRQTLGQGPEFLTYFQNEAQLEKSRLLSDRFSAERPKGSFSTLEIQRTEQGDSAMYLCASSQHYGYTFGSGTRLTVV.

The chain is built from TRBV20-1 and TRBJ2-1; TCRdb's D call of TRBD1 is untestable without DNA. Germline CDR1 reads DFQATT; CDR2 reads SNEGSKA (reference sequence). CDR3 length: 17 residues. This chain's CDR3 is CSARDPGKGGSYNEQFF.

This chain connects TRBV5-1 to TRBJ2-2; absent DNA, TCRdb's TRBD1 call cannot be checked. The CDR3 spans 15 residues. The V gene's germline CDR1 is SGHRS and CDR2 YFSETQ. This CDR3 reads CASSSLDRATGELFF.

The chain carries TRBV9 and TRBJ1-3; the D gene TCRdb calls, TRBD1, cannot be checked with no DNA. Germline loops: CDR1 SGDLS, CDR2 YYNGEE. This CDR3 is built from 17 residues. This CDR3 is CASSAMGQGNSGNTIYF.

This chain uses TRBV30 with TRBJ2-3; checking the TCRdb D call of TRBD2 is not possible without DNA. The CDR3 has 15 amino acids. Per the germline V gene, CDR1 is GTSNPN and CDR2 is SVGIG (reference sequence). The CDR3 here is CAWRRRTSGMDTQYF.

The J gene is TRBJ1-2, the V gene TRBV5-1. The CDR3 loop spans 13 amino acids. Looked up from germline, CDR1 is SGHRS and CDR2 is YFSETQ. CDR3 amino acids: CASSPDTLYGYTF. The variable domain in full, with the rest retrieved from reference TRBV5-1 and TRBJ1-2, is KAGVTQTPRYLIKTRGQQVTLSCSPISGHRSVSWYQQTPGQGLQFLFEYFSETQRNKGNFPGRFSGRQFSNSRSEMNVSTLELGDSALYLCASSPDTLYGYTFGSGTRLTVV.

CDR3 sequence reads: CASSYRLAGGIGLNEQFF. The chain couples TRBV6-5 to TRBJ2-1; absent DNA, TCRdb's TRBD2 call cannot be checked. The CDR3 consists of 18 residues. CDR1 MNHEY and CDR2 SVGAGI come from the germline V gene.

The rearrangement links TRBV28 to TRBJ2-1. The CDR3 loop spans 14 amino acids. Germline values: CDR1 MDHEN, CDR2 SYDVKM. The CDR3: CASKGEPRYNEQFF.

This rearrangement joins TRBV30 to TRBJ1-2; TCRdb names TRBD1, which stays unverified in the absence of DNA. CDR1 GTSNPN and CDR2 SVGIG come from the germline V gene (reference sequence). The CDR3 is made up of 14 amino acids. The CDR3 is CAWSIQGLNYGYTF.

This sequence joins TRBV7-4 and TRBJ1-5; the TRBD1 assignment by TCRdb is unverifiable without DNA. The length of the CDR3 is 16 residues. Germline V gene lookup returns CDR1 SGHVT and CDR2 SQSDAQ. The CDR3 sequence is CASSPEDRRGNQPQHF.

V gene TRBV7-3 combines with J gene TRBJ2-3. The CDR3 runs to 14 residues. From germline, CDR1 is SGHTA and CDR2 FQGTGA. Here the CDR3 reads CASSLRLETDTQYF.

The J gene is TRBJ2-1, the V gene TRBV10-3; the TCRdb call, TRBD2, lacks DNA for checking. CDR1 and CDR2 from the germline V gene are ENHRY and SYGVKD. The length of the CDR3 is 15 residues. CDR3 sequence: CAISEASGSLNEQFF.

The CDR3 sequence is CASSQGQGFGDSPLHF. The chain combines TRBV3-1 with TRBJ1-6; the TCRdb call, TRBD1, lacks DNA for checking. The CDR3 extends over 16 amino acids. Per germline, CDR1 LGHDT and CDR2 YNNKEL (reference sequence).

The chain couples TRBV20-1 to TRBJ1-1; absent DNA, TCRdb's TRBD1 call cannot be checked. The CDR3 is 14 residues long. Germline CDR1 DFQATT, CDR2 SNEGSKA (reference sequence). CDR3 sequence: CSARDRGQDTEAFF.

V and J are TRBV3-1 and TRBJ1-5; as DNA is missing, the TRBD1 call by TCRdb cannot be tested. Germline V gene lookup returns CDR1 LGHDT and CDR2 YNNKEL (reference sequence). The CDR3 sequence is 15 residues long. The CDR3 loop is CASSQDAGGVQPQHF.